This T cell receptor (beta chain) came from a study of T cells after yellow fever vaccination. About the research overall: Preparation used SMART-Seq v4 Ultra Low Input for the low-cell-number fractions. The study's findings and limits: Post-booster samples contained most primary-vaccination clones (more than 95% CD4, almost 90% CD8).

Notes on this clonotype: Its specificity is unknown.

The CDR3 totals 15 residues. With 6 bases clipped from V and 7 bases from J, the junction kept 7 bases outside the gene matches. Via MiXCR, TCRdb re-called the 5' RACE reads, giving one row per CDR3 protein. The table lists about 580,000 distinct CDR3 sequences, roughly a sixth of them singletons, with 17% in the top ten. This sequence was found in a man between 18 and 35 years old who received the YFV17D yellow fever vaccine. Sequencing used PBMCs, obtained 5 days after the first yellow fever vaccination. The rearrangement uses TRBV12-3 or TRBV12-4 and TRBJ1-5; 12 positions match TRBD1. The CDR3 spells CASRRGQGASQPQHF. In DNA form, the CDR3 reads TGTGCCAGCAGGAGGGGACAGGGGGCTTCGCAGCCCCAGCATTTT.